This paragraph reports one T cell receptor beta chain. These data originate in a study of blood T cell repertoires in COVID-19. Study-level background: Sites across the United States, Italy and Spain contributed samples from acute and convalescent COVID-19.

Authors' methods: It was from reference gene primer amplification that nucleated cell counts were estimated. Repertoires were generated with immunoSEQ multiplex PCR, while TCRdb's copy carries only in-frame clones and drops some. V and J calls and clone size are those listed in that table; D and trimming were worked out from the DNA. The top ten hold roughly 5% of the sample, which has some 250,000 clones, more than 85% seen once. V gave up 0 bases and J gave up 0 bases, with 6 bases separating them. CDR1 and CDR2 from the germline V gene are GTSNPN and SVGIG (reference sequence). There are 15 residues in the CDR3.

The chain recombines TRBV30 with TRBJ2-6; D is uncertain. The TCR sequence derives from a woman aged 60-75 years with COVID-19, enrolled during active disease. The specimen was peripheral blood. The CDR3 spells CAWSVSFSGANVLTF. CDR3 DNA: TGTGCCTGGAGTGTATCATTCTCTGGGGCCAACGTCCTGACTTTC.